This TCR beta chain stems from a study of preoperative IRX-2 immunotherapy in early breast cancer. Libraries were prepared by immunoSEQ multiplex PCR; TCRdb keeps only in-frame clonotypes and omits some of them. The profile shows tens of thousands of clones, 75% of them singletons. Trimming left V 4 bases short and J 4 bases short, with 15 bases between. Germline assignment: CDR1 SGHRS and CDR2 YFSETQ. The CDR3 extends over 15 amino acids. Treatment here: preoperative locoregional IRX-2 cytokine immunotherapy. The starting material was lymph node tissue, obtained after IRX-2 immunotherapy. The source of this sequence is a human donor with breast cancer. The J gene is TRBJ1-3, the V gene TRBV5-1; D gene unclear. As DNA, the CDR3 is TGCGCCAGCAGCCACGGGTCTCTAGGGGGAAACACCATATATTTT. It codes for CASSHGSLGGNTIYF.